Following are 12 T cell receptor beta chains from one sample sequenced in a study of T cell responses to AZD1222 COVID-19 vaccine. Method: immunoSEQ multiplex PCR; TCRdb's copy keeps in-frame clones and lacks some. Here the sample spans roughly 20,000 clones, roughly 80% being singletons. The sample consisted of peripheral blood, taken on day 0 of AZD1222 vaccination. These receptors were obtained from an adult in good health.

This chain joins TRBV28 and TRBJ2-7; D may be TRBD1 or TRBD2 (5 bases each). The V gene lost 6 bases and the J gene lost 3 bases, with 15 bases spanning the gap. CDR3 length: 14 amino acids. Germline V gene sequence: CDR1 MDHEN, CDR2 SYDVKM. CDR3 amino acids: CASREPRDRYEQYF. CDR3 DNA: TGTGCCAGCAGGGAACCGAGGGACCGCTACGAGCAGTACTTC.

The V and J genes are TRBV30 and TRBJ1-1; the D is unclear. This CDR3 has 14 residues. Trimming pared 2 bases from V and 4 bases from J, leaving 14 bases between. CDR1 and CDR2 (germline): GTSNPN, SVGIG (reference sequence). CDR3 residues: CAWSIQLGFTEAFF. The CDR3, as DNA: TGTGCCTGGAGTATTCAACTTGGATTCACTGAAGCTTTCTTT.

This clone was seen only once. The rearrangement joins TRBV2 to TRBJ1-5, with D possibly matching TRBD1 (5 bases). This CDR3 is built from 15 residues. V was shortened by 8 bases and J by 0 bases, with 14 bases between the two germline ends. Germline V gives CDR1 SNHLY, CDR2 FYNNEI. The CDR3 spells CASRMTEYSNQPQHF. Here the CDR3 DNA reads TGTGCCAGCCGAATGACAGAGTATAGCAATCAGCCCCAGCATTTT.

V usage is TRBV7-8 and J usage is TRBJ2-5, with TRBD2 identical over 10 bases. Germline loops: CDR1 SGHVS, CDR2 FQNEAQ. The CDR3 length is 15 residues. The V gene end was trimmed by 5 bases and the J gene end by 12 bases; junction bases not matched to a gene: 15. CDR3 sequence: CASSHLSSTSGVKYF. The CDR3 nucleotides read TGTGCCAGCAGCCACCTTTCCTCAACTAGCGGGGTTAAGTACTTC.

The chain uses TRBV6-6 and TRBJ2-1, with D possibly TRBD2 on 6 matching bases. The ends were cut back, 7 bases at V and 3 bases at J, with 10 bases in the middle. This CDR3 comprises 13 residues. Germline CDR1 and CDR2: MNHNY and SVGAGI (reference sequence). CDR3 protein: CASNSGGYNEQFF. In nucleotides, the CDR3 is TGTGCCAGCAATAGCGGAGGCTACAATGAGCAGTTCTTC.

The genes are TRBV29-1 and TRBJ2-7; D is ambiguous. The germline V and J ends were trimmed by 0 bases and 2 bases, with 11 bases remaining between them. The CDR3 loop spans 14 amino acids. Looked up from germline, CDR1 is SQVTM and CDR2 is ANQGSEA. CDR3 coding DNA: TGCAGCGTTGAAGAGGCAGGCGGAACCTACGAGCAGTACTTC. Residues: CSVEEAGGTYEQYF.

The chain uses TRBV7-9 and TRBJ1-4; 7 bases fit TRBD1. The CDR3 is made up of 15 amino acids. Per germline, CDR1 SEHNR and CDR2 FQNEAQ (reference sequence). Trimming cost V 0 bases and J 8 bases; bases outside gene matches: 6. The CDR3 sequence is CASSLAGTVREKLFF. The CDR3 DNA reads as TGTGCCAGCAGCTTAGCTGGGACAGTCCGCGAAAAACTGTTTTTT.

The J gene is TRBJ2-3, the V gene TRBV29-1; TRBD2 matches 12 bases. Germline V lookup: CDR1 SQVTM, CDR2 ANQGSEA. The J segment lost 0 bases and the V segment lost 3 bases, leaving 7 bases of the junction unmatched. The CDR3 extends over 17 amino acids. The CDR3 DNA sequence: TGCAGCGTTGAGGCTAGCGGGGGGGGACTAAGCACAGATACGCAGTATTTT. Encoded protein: CSVEASGGGLSTDTQYF.

The gene calls are TRBV28 and TRBJ1-6; 9 bases map to TRBD1. The germline V gene has CDR1 MDHEN and CDR2 SYDVKM. The V segment lost 4 bases and the J segment 13 bases; nucleotides outside the gene matches: 8. The CDR3 sequence is 14 residues long. The CDR3 is CASSWTGTGWPLHF. In nucleotides, the CDR3 is TGTGCCAGCAGTTGGACCGGGACAGGGTGGCCCCTCCACTTT. Full variable domain (remainder filled in from reference TRBV28 and TRBJ1-6): DVKVTQSSRYLVKRTGEKVFLECVQDMDHENMFWYRQDPGLGLRLIYFSYDVKMKEKGDIPEGYSVSREKKERFSLILESASTNQTSMYLCASSWTGTGWPLHFGNGTRLTVT.

V usage is TRBV30 and J usage is TRBJ2-2, with D hard to call. This CDR3 is built from 12 residues. Trimming took 0 bases from V and 6 from J, leaving 5 bases between them. Germline CDR1 is GTSNPN and CDR2 is SVGIG (reference sequence). CDR3 loop: CAWSVPPGELFF. Written as DNA, the CDR3 is TGTGCCTGGAGTGTACCCCCCGGGGAGCTGTTTTTT.

On this clone itself: The same CDR3 can be traced to other DNA sequences in this sample. The chain couples TRBV28 to TRBJ1-5; weak D call: TRBD1 (6 bases). Germline-derived CDR1 and CDR2 are MDHEN and SYDVKM. The CDR3 is 13 residues long. Trimming stripped 6 bases from V and 1 base from J, with 7 bases between. CDR3 region: CASRGGSNQPQHF. In DNA, the CDR3 is TGTGCCAGCAGGGGGGGCAGCAATCAGCCCCAGCATTTT. Drawing the rest from reference TRBV28 and TRBJ1-5, the complete variable domain is DVKVTQSSRYLVKRTGEKVFLECVQDMDHENMFWYRQDPGLGLRLIYFSYDVKMKEKGDIPEGYSVSREKKERFSLILESASTNQTSMYLCASRGGSNQPQHFGDGTRLSIL.

The CDR3 protein is CASKGTATLTDTQYF. The CDR3 nucleotides are TGTGCCAGCAAGGGAACGGCAACCCTCACAGATACGCAGTATTTT. The chain carries TRBV6-5 and TRBJ2-3; no clear D gene. Trimming cost V 7 bases and J 2 bases, with 16 bases left between them. Germline V gene lookup returns CDR1 MNHEY and CDR2 SVGAGI. CDR3 size: 15 residues.